This TCR beta chain was found in a study of identical twins. The sample holds many counts of this clonotype. The CDR3 runs 19 residues. Trimming took off 7 bases at V and 9 bases at J, with 31 bases between the two ends. TCRdb reprocessed the 5' RACE reads with MiXCR, giving one entry per CDR3 protein. Of about 900,000 distinct CDR3 sequences in the sample, 12% were seen once. The sample also formed part of further work on yellow fever vaccine responses in identical twins.

Sequencing used PBMCs. The chain couples TRBV12-3 or TRBV12-4 to TRBJ1-6, with a weak D call TRBD1 (6 bases). The clonotype was recovered from a woman aged 18-29 years in good health. CDR3 region: CASTPGSGGHAGNLSPLHF. The CDR3 nucleotides read TGTGCCAGCACCCCCGGAAGTGGGGGCCACGCGGGAAATCTTTCACCCCTCCACTTT.